The source of this T cell receptor (beta chain) is a study of cytomegalovirus exposure and HLA in healthy donors. Broader study findings: A few of the chains that were CMV-associated were confirmed in vitro to be specific for CMV antigens. Accurate prediction of most subjects' HLA-A and HLA-B alleles from TCR beta sequences was reported. In a later analysis, across HLA loci, associated TCR counts were highest for DRB1, lowest for HLA-C. Other equally common chains were less clonally expanded than HLA-associated TCR beta chains, a later analysis showed.

The PCR made use of 60 Vbeta and 13 Jbeta primers. Using immunoSEQ multiplex PCR, the repertoire was profiled, and TCRdb retains in-frame clones only, with some absent. Found here are 95,000 to 150,000 clones, about 80% of them singletons; the top ten hold roughly 11%. V lost 5 bases and J lost 2; bases outside the gene matches: 5. Germline loops: CDR1 MDHEN, CDR2 SYDVKM. The CDR3 runs 15 residues. With regard to this clone: Antigen specificity is unknown.

This receptor was obtained from a man in his thirties or forties in good health and CMV-seropositive. Sequenced sample: PBMCs. The chain is built from TRBV28 and TRBJ2-7; 11 positions match TRBD1. CDR3 region: CASSPPGQGAYEQYF. The CDR3 DNA sequence: TGTGCCAGCAGTCCTCCGGGACAGGGGGCCTACGAGCAGTACTTC.